The next 4 T cell receptor beta chains were all read from a single sample in a study of OX40 agonist ivuxolimab in advanced cancers. Sequencing used immunoSEQ multiplex PCR; TCRdb keeps in-frame clones, though not all of them. The data show around 67,000 clones, with around 84% seen just once and around 2% held by the top ten. Sequencing was performed on CD4+ or CD8+ T cells sorted from blood, taken in a trial of the OX40 agonist ivuxolimab. The receptor source for this set is an adult with an advanced solid tumor such as melanoma, head and neck, liver or kidney cancer.

In this sample, this clone turned up once. The V call is TRBV19, the J call TRBJ2-2; 10 nucleotides match TRBD1. The CDR3 sequence is 16 residues long. Germline V gene lookup returns CDR1 LNHDA and CDR2 SQIVND (reference sequence). V gave up 3 bases and J gave up 7 bases; unmatched junction bases: 8. This chain's CDR3 is CASSMARDRGGGELFF. The CDR3 DNA follows: TGTGCCAGTAGTATGGCCCGGGACAGGGGCGGCGGGGAGCTGTTTTTT.

Points on this clone: One end of the junction fails to match germline, which may point to a read error. V gene TRBV28 combines with J gene TRBJ2-7; tentative D call: TRBD1 (6 bases). Germline CDR1 reads MDHEN; CDR2 reads SYDVKM. CDR3 length: 11 residues. DNA of the CDR3: TGCCCTCCACAGGGTGGCTACGAGCAGTACTTC. This codes for CPPQGGYEQYF.

J is TRBJ1-2 and V is TRBV6-6; 8 bases line up with TRBD1. This CDR3 comprises 14 residues. Germline CDR1 MNHNY, CDR2 SVGAGI (reference sequence). V gave up 0 bases and J gave up 3 bases; unmatched junction bases: 0. The CDR3 region is CASSYSTGDYGYTF. Here the CDR3 DNA reads TGTGCCAGCAGTTACTCGACAGGGGACTATGGCTACACCTTC.

This chain links TRBV7-9 with TRBJ2-1; 7 positions match TRBD2. Germline trimming cut 1 base from V and 2 bases from J; bases unmatched to any gene: 8. Per germline, CDR1 SEHNR and CDR2 FQNEAQ (reference sequence). CDR3 length: 17 amino acids. The CDR3 coding sequence is TGTGCCAGCAGCTTAGAGATGGAACTAGCGACCTACAATGAGCAGTTCTTC. Translation gives CASSLEMELATYNEQFF.